This T cell receptor (beta chain) is drawn from a study of regulatory T cells in long-lasting Graves disease (dated by TCRdb to the early 2020s). Regarding the complete study: To count as having persistent Graves' disease, a patient had to have received antithyroid drug treatment for over 5 years with TSH receptor autoantibodies remaining persistently positive. Patients with persistent Graves' disease were compared with patients with newly diagnosed Graves' disease using TCR sequencing and RNA sequencing of peripheral blood. The study was conducted in China and was registered as a clinical trial. TCR sequencing covered approximately 13 persistent and approximately 20 newly diagnosed Graves' disease patients, some 33 samples in total. In the clinical cohort, patients with persistent Graves' disease had used antithyroid drugs for an average of around 9.9 years. The investigation overall reported the following: The authors acknowledged the small sample size as a limitation that may reduce accuracy. Persistent disease showed preferential use of TRBV28, TRBJ1-2 and TRBJ2-5, whereas newly diagnosed disease favored TRBV20-1 and TRBJ2-1. Persistent Graves' disease patients showed lower TCR Shannon entropy and fewer highly expanded clones than newly diagnosed patients, suggesting clonal expansion. The study examined only peripheral blood because the primary lesion, thyroid tissue, could not be accessed. More public clonotypes were shared among persistent patients (2,741) than among newly diagnosed patients (more than 950). Sequencing and analysis were restricted to the TCR beta chain.

This clonotype turned up a few times. The antigen this receptor binds is unknown. Per-base quality was not reported, and no clone a single base away is much larger than it. There are 17 amino acids in the CDR3, from cysteine to phenylalanine inclusive. The only DNA kept is the CDR3, 51 bases in frame from the first base. The CDR1 and CDR2 encoded by the germline V gene are KGHSH and LQKENI. V is clipped by 2 bases and J by 0 bases, and the sequence between their germline boundaries is 14 bases long. According to the study, the label for this sample's time point signals: persistent/refractory GD, antithyroid drugs over 5 years with positive TRAb. RNA was extracted from PBMCs in TRIzol for both TCR sequencing and RNA sequencing. The diagnosis of Graves' disease followed American Thyroid Association guidelines. The patients came from an endocrinology department in Xi'an, China. Each patient gave roughly 10 milliliters of peripheral blood, collected in an EDTA anticoagulant tube. Ficoll Paque Plus density gradient separation was used to isolate PBMCs, and no additional T cell sorting was done. An Agilent 2100 Bioanalyzer and agarose gel were used to check RNA quality, while a NanoDrop 2000 measured RNA concentration.

The library was generated by multiplex PCR. The run used an Illumina HiSeq 4000. CDR3 regions were amplified by Arm-PCR with iRepertoire HTBI primers to construct TCR beta libraries. PCR products were gel purified before sequencing. The authors' analysis ran thus. A total of roughly 58 TRBV and some 15 TRBJ segments were identified across samples and were used for gene usage analysis of CDR3 amino acid clonotypes. Filtered high-quality paired reads were merged into contigs using COPE and FqMerger. BLAST was used to align contigs to IMGT TRBV, TRBD and TRBJ reference genes, with CDR3 defined following IMGT. Any clonotype with a frequency above 0.1% was counted as a highly expanded clone. Repertoire diversity was measured by Shannon entropy, and V-J evenness by the Gini coefficient. A clonotype was considered public if more than one individual shared it. The public reads were quality trimmed at Q25 with fastp and then assembled into clones with MiXCR by TCRdb, keeping productive beta chains. Each CDR3 protein gets just one entry, which takes the most common genes and DNA from the rows behind it. It is TCRdb's table, rather than the study itself, that gives the V and J calls and clone size. The sample includes fewer than 400,000 distinct CDR3 sequences, with about 20% observed a single time. Over 25% of the sample rests with the top ten.

The source was peripheral blood mononuclear cells (PBMCs), collected when the disease was refractory, from a patient treated with antithyroid drugs. The sequence is built from TRBV18 and TRBJ1-3; matching of 5 bases hints at TRBD1 as the D gene. The source is a female donor with Graves disease. The CDR3 has the sequence CASSPGSGRASGNTIYF. The base sequence is TGTGCCAGCTCACCAGGCTCAGGCAGGGCCTCTGGAAACACCATATATTTT. The entire variable domain, with the stretches around the CDR3 drawn from the reference TRBV18 and TRBJ1-3 proteins, is NAGVMQNPRHLVRRRGQEARLRCSPMKGHSHVYWYRQLPEEGLKFMVYLQKENIIDESGMPKERFSAEFPKEGPSILRIQQVVRGDSAAYFCASSPGSGRASGNTIYFGEGSWLTVV.